A selection of T cell receptor beta chains follows, all from one sample in a study of blood T cell repertoires in COVID-19. The table came from immunoSEQ multiplex PCR; TCRdb's copy has only in-frame clones and leaves some out. The sample lists some 250,000 clones; around 79% were seen once. The material sequenced was peripheral blood. The receptors originated from a woman of 80 years or more with acute or convalescent COVID-19. Both conserved end residues are part of each CDR3. Fields, in order: V gene, J gene, CDR3 protein.

>TRBV3-1/TRBV3-2|TRBJ2-7
CASSPGIGPSYEQYF
>TRBV19|TRBJ1-6
CASSHIGTQGYNSPLHF
>TRBV7-2|TRBJ1-2
CASSLWTGRHGYTF
>TRBV7-9|TRBJ1-1
CASSPRQGNTEAFF
>TRBV6-5|TRBJ1-1
CASKEGGLNTEAFF
>TRBV7-2|TRBJ1-1
CASSHRAGGTEAFF
>TRBV5-1|TRBJ2-2
CASSLELSTGELFF
>TRBV6-5|TRBJ1-2
CATQDRGQDYGYTF
>TRBV9|TRBJ1-2
CASSVDGQGIGGYTF
>TRBV30|TRBJ1-1
CAWSKRRVSPEAFF
>TRBV5-4|TRBJ1-2
CASRPDKSSRGYTF
>TRBV18|TRBJ2-5
CASSEGLAGQETQYF
>TRBV5-1|TRBJ2-3
CASERGGVTDTQYF
>TRBV12-3/TRBV12-4|TRBJ2-5
CASRTQGLETQYF
>TRBV29-1|TRBJ1-1
CSVEAQEGTEAFF
>TRBV2|TRBJ2-7
CASDGGRVGEQYF
>TRBV5-1|TRBJ1-3
CASSSQTGTLGNTIYF
>TRBV4-2|TRBJ2-3
CASSQGPRTSGGDTQYF
>TRBV5-5|TRBJ1-4
CASSLAEGRGNEKLFF
>TRBV5-1|TRBJ1-2
CASSLDRGPYGYTF
>TRBV5-5|TRBJ2-2
CASSLGGGGTGELFF
>TRBV18|TRBJ2-3
CASSPGQITDTQYF
>TRBV12-5|TRBJ1-6
CASGLGQPNSPLHF
>TRBV4-1|TRBJ1-2
CASSQEDRGRYTF
>TRBV27|TRBJ2-1
CASRETGFGWDNEQFF
>TRBV7-9|TRBJ2-7
CASSLAGTSGRALEQYF
>TRBV5-4|TRBJ1-6
CASSFGGSPSGSSPLHF
>TRBV7-6|TRBJ2-3
CASSSGVWTDTQYF
>TRBV5-1|TRBJ2-3
CASSLLAGGPADTQYF
>TRBV5-4|TRBJ1-2
CASSLPRNNYGYTF
>TRBV5-1|TRBJ2-1
CASSSRLLVDEQFF
>TRBV10-2|TRBJ1-5
CASRSTGPNQPQHF
>TRBV7-9|TRBJ1-1
CASNPMGRTRNTEAFF
>TRBV29-1|TRBJ2-1
CSASGTSAYNEQFF
>TRBV7-8|TRBJ2-2
CASSSQGTGELFF
>TRBV5-1|TRBJ2-5
CASSYPGRTQETQYF
>TRBV4-1|TRBJ2-1
CASSQDSVGAYNEQFF
>TRBV5-1|TRBJ1-1
CASSFTGHTEAFF
>TRBV18|TRBJ1-2
CASSPPVTSNYGYTF
>TRBV3-1/TRBV3-2|TRBJ2-7
CASSLSSYEQYF
>TRBV3-1/TRBV3-2|TRBJ2-1
CASSQVLTGNEQFF
>TRBV3-1/TRBV3-2|TRBJ2-5
CASSHPPTVETQYF
>TRBV5-1|TRBJ1-1
CASSLEGVYTEAFF
>TRBV18|TRBJ2-7
CASSPPGMLVGSREQYF
>TRBV9|TRBJ1-1
CASSVQLNTEAFF
>TRBV2|TRBJ1-6
CASRSTGVYNSPLHF
>TRBV19|TRBJ2-7
CASRAEGTGRYEQYF
>TRBV18|TRBJ2-5
CASSPGLAGIQETQYF
>TRBV9|TRBJ1-3
CASSVGQGANTIYF
>TRBV29-1|TRBJ2-2
CSVASTSGRSTGELFF
>TRBV6-5|TRBJ1-5
CASSYDPGYQPQHF
>TRBV21-1|TRBJ1-5
CASSNLKGGGMGQPQHF